One T cell receptor (beta chain) is described in this entry. The source of the sample is a study of shared clonotypes between healthy human individuals. For the study at large: The donor pool was made up of two women and three men aged 18 to 49.

The CDR3 is made up of 14 amino acids. With V trimmed by 6 bases and J by 1 base, 4 bases remained unmatched. The germline gives CDR1 SNHLY, CDR2 FYNNEI. TCRdb's table, derived via immunoSEQ multiplex PCR, lists solely in-frame clones and lacks some. The sample shows around 980,000 clones, about 84% of them seen only once. The sequence came from a man younger than 30 in good health. Some clones in this sample may be carry-over from other donors' samples. The material sequenced was memory CD4+ T cells from PBMCs. Described subset: CD45RA-negative fraction. The chain recombines TRBV2 with TRBJ2-7; 9 bases match TRBD2. The CDR3 DNA follows: TGTGCCAGCAGGTTCCTAGCGGGATCCTACGAGCAGTACTTC. It translates to CASRFLAGSYEQYF.